This is a list of T cell receptor beta chains from one sample in a study of glioma-infiltrating T cells. TCRdb re-analysed the multiplex PCR reads in MiXCR, keeping a single row per CDR3 protein. Here the sample spans around 90,000 distinct CDR3 sequences, about 40% being singletons. The specimen sequenced was glioma tissue, nonneoplastic brain tissue, or PBMCs (not recorded which). The source of these receptors is a human donor with low-grade glioma or glioblastoma, undergoing nonglioma brain surgery, or in good health (not recorded which). The CDR3 runs from the conserved cysteine through the conserved F or W. Each record gives: J gene, D gene, V gene, clone size, CDR3 DNA, CDR3 protein. The D gene is left open where the match is weak. The size field is filled for only some rows; it gives once, few, many or a size class.

TRBJ2-1 - TRBV11-3 many TGTGCCAGCAGCTTAGATGGCCGGGAGTACAATGAGCAGTTCTTC CASSLDGREYNEQFF
TRBJ2-7 TRBD1 TRBV6-2/TRBV6-3 - TGTGCCAGCAGTCCATTCCGGGACAGGGCGTACGACTTC CASSPFRDRAYDF
TRBJ2-7 - TRBV12-3/TRBV12-4 many TGTGCCAGCAGTTTAGCCGGCCCCTACGAGCAGTACTTC CASSLAGPYEQYF
TRBJ1-1 - TRBV19 many TGTGCCAGTAGTATACTGGGGGTCGAAGCTTTCTTT CASSILGVEAFF
TRBJ2-3 - TRBV7-3 many TGTGCCAGCAGCCCTGGGGCCGGAGCCCGGGTAGATACGCAGTATTTT CASSPGAGARVDTQYF
TRBJ1-2 - TRBV12-3/TRBV12-4 many TGTGCCAGCAGTTACAGGGAGGCCTCCTATGGCTACACCTTC CASSYREASYGYTF
TRBJ2-3 TRBD1 TRBV24-1 many TGTGCCACCAGTGAACCGGGACAGGGAGAGGATACGCAGTATTTT CATSEPGQGEDTQYF
TRBJ1-2 TRBD1 TRBV4-1 many TGCGCCAGCAGCCAAGATTGGACAGGGAGGAACTATGGCTACACCTTC CASSQDWTGRNYGYTF
TRBJ1-1 - TRBV28 - TGTGCCATCATGACATCCACAAACACCGAAGCTTACTTT CAIMTSTNTEAYF
TRBJ2-1 TRBD1 TRBV6-2/TRBV6-3 many TGTGCCAGCAGTTACCCAGGGGGCATTGAGCAGTTCTTC CASSYPGGIEQFF
TRBJ2-2 - TRBV19 many TGTGCCAGTAGGGAGCTAGAGGAGAACACCGGGGAGCTGTTTTTT CASRELEENTGELFF
TRBJ2-3 TRBD1 TRBV5-8 - TGTGCCAGCAGCCAGGGACAGGGGAACGCAGATACGCAGTATTTT CASSQGQGNADTQYF
TRBJ1-1 - TRBV7-9 many TGTGCCAGCAGCTTAGTTGAGATGAACACTGAAGCTTTCTTT CASSLVEMNTEAFF
TRBJ2-1 - TRBV29-1 few TGCAGCGTTCGGGTTAACTTAGCGTACTATGAGCAGTTCTTC CSVRVNLAYYEQFF
TRBJ2-3 TRBD1 TRBV7-2 many TGTGCCAGCAGCTTAGTAACAGGGGCCACAGATACGCAGTATTTT CASSLVTGATDTQYF
TRBJ1-1 - TRBV7-2 many TGTGCCAGCAGCTTCGGACGGACGAACACTGAAGCTTTCTTT CASSFGRTNTEAFF
TRBJ1-1 - TRBV20-1 - TGCAGTGCTAGAGATACGGGAAGGGCCGACACTGAAGCTTTCTTT CSARDTGRADTEAFF
TRBJ2-3 - TRBV28 many TGTGCCAGCAGTTCCCCTCGTGTTAGCCTCACAGATACGCAGTATTTT CASSSPRVSLTDTQYF
TRBJ2-1 TRBD2 TRBV15 many TGTGCCACCAGCAGAGGCGGGGGACTAGCGGGGTATCGCTACAATGAGCAGTTCTTC CATSRGGGLAGYRYNEQFF
TRBJ2-7 TRBD2 TRBV11-2 few TGTGCCAGCAGCACAAGCGGGGGGGCCTACGAGCAGTACTTC CASSTSGGAYEQYF
TRBJ1-2 - TRBV20-1 once TGCAGTGCTAGGGGTGCACAGAACTATGGCTACACCTTC CSARGAQNYGYTF
TRBJ1-1 - TRBV18 many TGTGCCAGCTCACCTTTTTTGGACACTGAAGCTTTCTTT CASSPFLDTEAFF
TRBJ2-7 - TRBV5-1 - TGCGCCAGCAGCTTGTCACAGAATATTTACGAGCAGTACTTC CASSLSQNIYEQYF
TRBJ2-3 - TRBV20-1 many TGCAGTGCTCTCCCAGGGAGCACAGATACGCAGTATTTT CSALPGSTDTQYF
TRBJ2-1 TRBD2 TRBV10-3 many TGTGCCATCAGTGAGCAGCGGGACGACAATGAGCAGTTCTTC CAISEQRDDNEQFF
TRBJ2-5 TRBD2 TRBV20-1 - TGCAGTGTTCTAGCGGGGGGGCGCCAAGAGACCCAGTACTTC CSVLAGGRQETQYF
TRBJ2-5 - TRBV7-2 many TGTGCCAGCAGCCCCGGGGGAGCCGGGACCCAGTACTTC CASSPGGAGTQYF
TRBJ2-1 TRBD2 TRBV7-9 many TGTGCCAGCAGCCCGGGACTAGCGGGAGGCAATGAGCAGTTCTTC CASSPGLAGGNEQFF
TRBJ2-1 - TRBV6-1 - TGTGCCATCAGCCCAAAGACCAGTGGGAGTAATGAGCAGTTCTTC CAISPKTSGSNEQFF
TRBJ1-2 TRBD1 TRBV20-1 - TGCAGTGCCCCCGGGACAGGGAAAGGTTGCTACACCTTC CSAPGTGKGCYTF
TRBJ1-1 - TRBV27 - TGTGCCAGCAGTTTATGGCGTGGGGCGAACACTGAAGCTTTCTTT CASSLWRGANTEAFF
TRBJ1-2 - TRBV29-1 many TGCAGCGTTGCAGGGGCGGACTATGGCTACACCTTC CSVAGADYGYTF
TRBJ2-1 - TRBV4-3 many TGCGCCAGCAGCCGTTTGGGGGACTCCCGCAGTGAGCAGTTCTTC CASSRLGDSRSEQFF
TRBJ2-7 - TRBV20-1 many TGCAGTGCTAGAGATCTTCGAGTGGAGCAGTACTTC CSARDLRVEQYF
TRBJ1-1 - TRBV29-1 many TGCAGCGTTGAACGGCCATTGAACACTGAAGCTTTCTTT CSVERPLNTEAFF
TRBJ2-5 - TRBV27 - TGTGCCGGCAGTTCCTCCTGGATTAGCCAAGAGACCCAGTACTTC CAGSSSWISQETQYF
TRBJ1-5 - TRBV6-6 many TGTGCCAGCAGTTACAGACAGGATAGCAATCAGCCCCAGCATTTT CASSYRQDSNQPQHF
TRBJ1-1 - TRBV27 medium-sized TGTGCCAGCAGGACTAACACTGAAGCTTTCTTT CASRTNTEAFF
TRBJ2-7 - TRBV20-1 many TGCAGTGCTAGTTCCAGTGCCTACGAGCAGTACTTC CSASSSAYEQYF
TRBJ2-7 - TRBV28 - TGTGCCAGCAGTTTATCGGGGGTCGGCTACGAGCAGTACTTC CASSLSGVGYEQYF
TRBJ2-1 TRBD1 TRBV7-8 many TGTGCCAGCAGCTTGACAGGGGGCCAAACCAATGAGCAGTTCTTC CASSLTGGQTNEQFF
TRBJ1-2 TRBD1 TRBV19 many TGTGCCAGTAGTGGCACAGGGGAAAACTATGGCTACACCTTC CASSGTGENYGYTF
TRBJ2-6 TRBD2 TRBV3-1 many TGTGCCAGCAGCCCTTCCTTTAGGACTAGGGATACCTCTGGGGCCAACGTCCTGACTTTC CASSPSFRTRDTSGANVLTF
TRBJ2-7 - TRBV11-3 many TGTGCCAGCAGCTTAGAGGGTCGAGGGGGGTCCTACGAGCAGTACTTC CASSLEGRGGSYEQYF
TRBJ2-1 - TRBV28 - TGTGCCAGCAGCGTCGGAGGTGCCTACAATGAGCAGTTCTTC CASSVGGAYNEQFF
TRBJ1-1 - TRBV20-1 - TGCAGTGCGCACTCTTCGGCGGGGGGAAACTCCTACGAGCAGTTCTTT CSAHSSAGGNSYEQFF
TRBJ2-3 TRBD1 TRBV19 many TGTGCCAGTAGTCAGGGGGTGAGCACAGATACGCAGTATTTT CASSQGVSTDTQYF
TRBJ2-1 TRBD2 TRBV28 many TGTGCCACCACGAGGCTAGCGGGGACCAATGAGCAGTTCTTC CATTRLAGTNEQFF
TRBJ2-2 - TRBV5-1 - TGCGCCAGCAGCGCAACCCTCGGGGACACCTGGGAGCTGTTTTTT CASSATLGDTWELFF
TRBJ1-2 TRBD1 TRBV24-1 many TGTGCCACCAGTGATCCTACAGGGGGCGGCTACACCTTC CATSDPTGGGYTF